This T cell receptor beta chain was captured in a study of control samples from healthy donors and cancer patients. Data came from immunoSEQ multiplex PCR; TCRdb stores just in-frame clones and leaves some out. The sample carries about 120,000 clones, 85% to 90% recorded once. In germline, CDR1 is SQVTM, CDR2 ANQGSEA. The CDR3 runs to 10 residues. The V and J ends lost 3 bases and 4 bases respectively, with 3 bases between them. The sequence was collected from a woman between 50 and 59 years old with colorectal cancer. The source material was PBMCs. This chain joins TRBV29-1 and TRBJ1-2; D gene uncertain. The CDR3 coding sequence is TGCAGCGTTGAGGGCTATGGCTACACCTTC. Its translation: CSVEGYGYTF. The variable domain in full, completed from reference TRBV29-1 and TRBJ1-2, reads SAVISQKPSRDICQRGTSLTIQCQVDSQVTMMFWYRQQPGQSLTLIATANQGSEATYESGFVIDKFPISRPNLTFSTLTVSNMSPEDSSIYLCSVEGYGYTFGSGTRLTVV.